This T cell receptor beta chain derives from a study of cytomegalovirus exposure and HLA in healthy donors. Turning to the study itself: In a later analysis, it was reported that the 120 or so validation repertoires had been produced on the same platform as the 666 repertoires belonging to the first cohort. Study-wide points: The authors enumerated 180 or so TCR beta chains as linked to cytomegalovirus. In vitro experiments confirmed that a few CMV-associated chains were specific for CMV antigens.

This CDR3 comprises 13 residues. J lost 4 bases, V lost 3 bases, and 2 bases had no gene match. Germline V gene data show CDR1 as MGHRA and CDR2 as YSYEKL. On this clone: Its antigen is unidentified.

The protocol was immunoSEQ multiplex PCR, while the TCRdb copy is restricted to in-frame clones and leaves out a portion. This sample carries 190,000 or so clones, approximately 80% of them seen once, and the ten largest clones take around an eighth. The V gene is TRBV4-1, the J gene TRBJ2-5, with TRBD1 identical over 7 bases. Sequencing input: PBMCs. This TCR came from a woman in her 30s in good health and CMV-seropositive. CDR3 coding DNA: TGCGCCAGCAGCCAGTACAGGGGAGAGACCCAGTACTTC. Its protein product is CASSQYRGETQYF.